This T cell receptor (beta chain) was found in a study of T cell repertoires in cytomegalovirus infection. Study details: Based on public TCR beta signatures, there were indications of CMV infection and of a matching HLA type.

General study results and limits: Accumulated public TCR beta family frequency recognized individuals carrying CMV together with the relevant HLA. Clonotypes of TCR beta that were HLA-C-restricted and CMV-specific dominated the ex vivo response.

Each CDR3 protein is one row after TCRdb ran MiXCR on the reads. Here the sample spans around 230,000 distinct CDR3 sequences, 6.5% being singletons. There are many counts of this clonotype. As yet, its antigen is unknown. The material sequenced was PBMCs. The TCR comes from a human donor in good health (CMV status not recorded). Some clones in this sample may be carry-over from other donors' samples.

CDR3 in DNA: TGTGCCAGCAGCTTAAAGAGGGGCCCCTACAATGAGCAGTTCTTC. Protein: CASSLKRGPYNEQFF. The chain carries TRBV7-2 and TRBJ2-1; D may match TRBD1 or TRBD2 (5 bases each). Trimming stripped 2 bases from V and 2 bases from J, with 10 bases between. Germline lookup yields CDR1 SGHTA and CDR2 FQGNSA. This CDR3 spans 15 amino acids.